This TCR beta chain was obtained from a study of T cell repertoires in cytomegalovirus infection. Study-level results: Summed frequency of public TCR beta families distinguished CMV carriers with the relevant HLA. The response measured ex vivo was dominated by TCR beta clonotypes (HLA-C-restricted and CMV-specific).

A remark on this clonotype: Its antigen remains unidentified.

Germline loops: CDR1 SEHNR, CDR2 FQNEAQ (reference sequence). The CDR3 is made up of 15 amino acids. V was trimmed by 5 bases and J by 0 bases, leaving 12 bases between them. TCRdb analysed the reads with MiXCR anew, one entry per CDR3 protein. The sample holds hundreds of thousands of distinct CDR3 sequences, around 35% seen once. The specimen was cultured PBMCs, collected from culture after CMV antigen stimulation. This TCR was sampled from a human donor in good health (CMV status not recorded). Some clones in this sample may be carry-over from other donors' samples. The chain combines TRBV7-9 with TRBJ2-3; TRBD1 might be the D (6 bases). The CDR3 DNA reads as TGTGCCAGCAGCCAGGGGTGGTCTAGCACAGATACGCAGTATTTT. Its translation: CASSQGWSSTDTQYF.